The 23 T cell receptor beta chains reported below all come from one sample, sequenced in a study of technical replicates of blood from a few donors. Method: immunoSEQ multiplex PCR; TCRdb's copy keeps in-frame clones and lacks some. The sample shows some 82,000 clones, around 97% of them seen only once. The sequencing input was T cells isolated from PBMCs. These receptors all stem from a human donor in good health.

This rearrangement joins TRBV28 to TRBJ2-4, with TRBD1 identical over 8 bases. V gave up 4 bases and J gave up 7 bases; unmatched junction bases: 6. CDR3 size: 14 residues. Germline lookup yields CDR1 MDHEN and CDR2 SYDVKM. CDR3 sequence: CASSSQGEGNIQYF. CDR3 sequence (DNA): TGTGCCAGCAGTTCACAGGGGGAAGGTAACATTCAGTACTTC.

The V and J genes are TRBV11-3 and TRBJ1-5; D is unclear. Germline CDR1 reads SGHNT; CDR2 reads YENEEA. V gave up 5 bases and J gave up 14 bases, with 16 bases separating them. The CDR3 totals 12 residues. The CDR3 DNA is TGTGCCAGCAGCGTAATACGGGTAGCCAAGCATTTT. Protein: CASSVIRVAKHF.

V and J are TRBV5-1 and TRBJ2-5; the match to TRBD2 covers 11 bases. J gave up 5 bases and V 0 bases, and 6 bases lay outside the gene matches. The CDR3 runs 16 residues. Germline CDR1 is SGHRS and CDR2 is YFSETQ. CDR3 loop: CASSLVSGRALETQYF. As DNA, the CDR3 is TGCGCCAGCAGCTTGGTTAGCGGGAGGGCCCTGGAGACCCAGTACTTC.

The gene calls are TRBV28 and TRBJ2-2, with 13 bases fitting TRBD2. The CDR3 loop spans 15 amino acids. The V segment lost 6 bases and the J segment 8 bases; nucleotides outside the gene matches: 6. Germline CDR1 reads MDHEN; CDR2 reads SYDVKM. As DNA, the CDR3 is TGTGCCAGCAGCCTCGGACTAGCGGGAGTGGGGGAGCTGTTTTTT. Encoded protein: CASSLGLAGVGELFF.

V gene TRBV5-1 combines with J gene TRBJ2-5, with D perhaps matching TRBD1 (5 bases). Germline CDR1 and CDR2: SGHRS and YFSETQ. This CDR3 comprises 14 residues. V lost 4 bases, J lost 2 bases, and 12 bases lay in between. The DNA for the CDR3 is TGCGCCAGCAGCACCTGGACACCACAAGAGACCCAGTACTTC. It translates to CASSTWTPQETQYF.

The V call is TRBV20-1, the J call TRBJ1-1, with D unresolved. V was trimmed by 3 bases and J by 3 bases, leaving 5 bases between them. CDR3 length equals 11 residues. CDR1 DFQATT and CDR2 SNEGSKA come from the germline V gene (reference sequence). The CDR3 DNA sequence: TGCAGTGCTAGCGGAGACACTGAAGCTTTCTTT. This translates into CSASGDTEAFF.

The chain combines TRBV11-2 with TRBJ1-6; D unclear. The CDR3 is made up of 16 amino acids. The germline V gene encodes CDR1 SGHAT and CDR2 FQNNGV. V was clipped by 5 bases and J by 11 bases, with 22 bases between them. The CDR3 loop reads CASSILGSSSITPLHF. The CDR3 coding sequence is TGTGCCAGCAGCATTCTGGGTAGTTCTAGTATAACACCCCTCCACTTT.

CDR3 DNA sequence: TGTGCCAGTAGGAGGAGTGGTACCACTGAAGCTTTCTTT. It is translated as CASRRSGTTEAFF. The V call is TRBV19, the J call TRBJ1-1; D gene ambiguous. Germline lookup yields CDR1 LNHDA and CDR2 SQIVND (reference sequence). This CDR3 is 13 amino acids long. V was clipped by 6 bases and J by 4 bases, with 12 bases between them.

This chain links TRBV18 with TRBJ2-3, with D possibly being TRBD2 (5 bases). Trimming took 4 bases from V and 4 from J, leaving 12 bases between them. The CDR3 is 14 amino acids. The germline V gene encodes CDR1 KGHSH and CDR2 LQKENI. This chain's CDR3 is CASSREQEADTQYF. The CDR3 DNA reads as TGTGCCAGCTCACGGGAGCAGGAGGCAGATACGCAGTATTTT.

The chain combines TRBV2 with TRBJ2-1, with a tentative D call TRBD1 (6 bases). V was cut by 8 bases and J by 4 bases, with 21 bases left in between. This CDR3 region has 16 residues. CDR1 and CDR2 (germline): SNHLY, FYNNEI. CDR3 bases: TGTGCCAGCTTTTCTGCTCCGGGACACATATACAATGAGCAGTTCTTC. The encoded protein is CASFSAPGHIYNEQFF. Using reference TRBV2 and TRBJ2-1 for the parts outside the CDR3, the full variable domain is EPEVTQTPSHQVTQMGQEVILRCVPISNHLYFYWYRQILGQKVEFLVSFYNNEISEKSEIFDDQFSVERPDGSNFTLKIRSTKLEDSAMYFCASFSAPGHIYNEQFFGPGTRLTVL.

J is TRBJ1-1 and V is TRBV5-1, with D perhaps matching TRBD1 (5 bases). The germline CDR1 and CDR2 sequences are SGHRS and YFSETQ. This CDR3 spans 15 amino acids. V shed 4 bases and J shed 2 bases, with 15 bases lying between them. The CDR3 region has the DNA TGCGCCAGCAGCCCGGTGGTTCAGGGCAACACTGAAGCTTTCTTT. Translation: CASSPVVQGNTEAFF.

This chain connects TRBV27 to TRBJ2-1; 9 bases are a match to TRBD1. The trim removed 8 bases at V and 7 bases at J, leaving 12 bases unmatched. This CDR3 contains 15 residues. Per the germline V gene, CDR1 is MNHEY and CDR2 is SMNVEV (reference sequence). CDR3 DNA: TGTGCCAGCGGCCCGGACAGGGGAGGCTTTAATGAGCAGTTCTTC. It encodes CASGPDRGGFNEQFF.

V gene TRBV30 combines with J gene TRBJ1-1, with unresolved D. Germline CDR1 reads GTSNPN; CDR2 reads SVGIG (reference sequence). V was pared by 1 base and J by 1 base, with 7 bases between. This CDR3 spans 13 amino acids. The CDR3 region has the DNA TGTGCCTGGAGTGCTGTATCGAACACTGAAGCTTTCTTT. As protein: CAWSAVSNTEAFF.

This clone was recorded only once. The chain links TRBV7-9 to TRBJ2-5, with TRBD2 identical over 9 bases. V shed 5 bases and J 2 bases; nucleotides not matched to a gene: 3. Germline V CDR1 and CDR2: SEHNR, FQNEAQ (reference sequence). The CDR3 loop spans 14 amino acids. CDR3 region: CASSATSGQETQYF. The CDR3 coding sequence is TGTGCCAGCAGCGCGACTAGCGGACAAGAGACCCAGTACTTC.

J is TRBJ2-7 and V is TRBV11-3; D gene uncertain. Germline CDR1 and CDR2: SGHNT and YENEEA. Trimming pared 4 bases from V and 2 bases from J, leaving 9 bases between. CDR3 length: 13 amino acids. CDR3 amino acids: CASSSSSTYEQYF. CDR3 sequence (DNA): TGTGCCAGCAGCTCCTCGAGTACCTACGAGCAGTACTTC.

The chain combines TRBV28 with TRBJ2-1; D uncertain. The CDR3 is made up of 12 amino acids. Per the germline V gene, CDR1 is MDHEN and CDR2 is SYDVKM. V was trimmed by 2 bases and J by 10 bases, leaving 9 bases between them. The CDR3 is CASSLMAFEQFF. The CDR3 nucleotides are TGTGCCAGCAGTTTAATGGCCTTCGAGCAGTTCTTC.

Only one count was recorded for this clone. The chain is built from TRBV19 and TRBJ2-1, with D possibly TRBD2 on 6 matching bases. Germline V lookup: CDR1 LNHDA, CDR2 SQIVND (reference sequence). This CDR3 comprises 15 residues. The ends were cut back, 3 bases at V and 9 bases at J, with 18 bases in the middle. The CDR3 loop reads CASSIGPQGGTEQFF. In DNA, the CDR3 is TGTGCCAGTAGTATCGGGCCCCAGGGAGGTACTGAGCAGTTCTTC.

In its sample, this clone was seen once. The DNA for the CDR3 is TGTGCCAGCAGGGTAACCGGGGAGGTTCGCTACGAGCAGTACTTC. It is translated as CASRVTGEVRYEQYF. V is TRBV6-6 and J is TRBJ2-7; D might be TRBD2 (6 bases). Germline CDR1 reads MNHNY; CDR2 reads SVGAGI (reference sequence). The CDR3 consists of 15 residues. Trimming cost V 6 bases and J 3 bases, with 18 bases left between them.

CDR3 sequence (DNA): TGCGCCAGCAGCCTCAGGGGTCGAGCTGAAGCTTTCTTT. This translates into CASSLRGRAEAFF. The chain has TRBV5-1 and TRBJ1-1; possible D gene TRBD1, 6 bases. From germline, CDR1 is SGHRS and CDR2 YFSETQ. Deletions cut 4 bases from V and 6 bases from J, with 13 bases between. This CDR3 is 13 amino acids long.

The genes are TRBV10-2 and TRBJ2-1; TRBD2 matches at 14 bases. Germline CDR1 WSHSY, CDR2 SAAADI. V lost 8 bases to trimming and J lost 7 bases; unmatched junction nucleotides: 16. CDR3 size: 18 residues. Written as DNA, the CDR3 is TGCGCCAGCTGGGGTGCGCGACTAGCGGGGGGGGTTTGGAATGAGCAGTTCTTC. This sequence encodes CASWGARLAGGVWNEQFF.

This clone was observed a single time. The chain joins TRBV6-5 to TRBJ2-5; TRBD2 might be the D (5 bases). Trimming took 2 bases from V and 2 from J, leaving 9 bases between them. The CDR3 has 14 amino acids. CDR1 is MNHEY and CDR2 is SVGAGI in the germline V gene. CDR3 region: CASSYGESQETQYF. DNA for the CDR3: TGTGCCAGCAGTTACGGGGAGTCTCAAGAGACCCAGTACTTC.

This chain connects TRBV6-1 to TRBJ1-2; 8 bases match TRBD1. V trimming: 0 bases; J trimming: 4 bases; junction bases outside the gene matches: 4. The CDR3 runs 15 residues. Germline V gene lookup returns CDR1 MNHNS and CDR2 SASEGT. CDR3: CASSEAVTGAYGYTF. CDR3 nucleotides: TGTGCCAGCAGTGAAGCTGTGACAGGGGCCTATGGCTACACCTTC.

The V call is TRBV5-4, the J call TRBJ1-6; 11 nucleotides match TRBD1. V lost 5 bases, J lost 7 bases, and 8 bases stayed unmatched. This CDR3 contains 16 residues. Germline CDR1 reads SGHNT; CDR2 reads YYREEE (reference sequence). The CDR3, as DNA: TGTGCCAGCAGAAGCGGACAGGGGGCGAGGAATTCACCCCTCCACTTT. It codes for CASRSGQGARNSPLHF.